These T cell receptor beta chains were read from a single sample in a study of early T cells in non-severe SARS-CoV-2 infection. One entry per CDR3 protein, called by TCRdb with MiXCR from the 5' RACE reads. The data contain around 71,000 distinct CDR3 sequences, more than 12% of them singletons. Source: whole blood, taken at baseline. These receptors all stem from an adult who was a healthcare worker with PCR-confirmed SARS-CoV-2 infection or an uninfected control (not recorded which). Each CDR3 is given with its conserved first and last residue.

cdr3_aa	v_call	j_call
CASSSPGLIASYGYTF	TRBV28	TRBJ1-2
CASTNRLAGGIRRTDTQYF	TRBV6-6	TRBJ2-3
CASSGSRDSTEAFF	TRBV2	TRBJ1-1
CASSGGDRGYTGELFF	TRBV5-4	TRBJ2-2
CATSRAPNTGELFF	TRBV24-1	TRBJ2-2
CASRYSGSGNEQFF	TRBV7-8	TRBJ2-1
CASPPTRGAGVYEQYF	TRBV28	TRBJ2-7
CASSSLTGGADYGYTF	TRBV4-2	TRBJ1-2
CASSLDEDTEAFF	TRBV11-2	TRBJ1-1
CASSPQAGGPRTGELFF	TRBV18	TRBJ2-2
CASSWTRTGGTEAFF	TRBV7-9	TRBJ1-1
CASSLGGGPGETQYF	TRBV11-1	TRBJ2-5
CASSLTSDTEAFF	TRBV7-3	TRBJ1-1
CASSVGYGQGPPSGQFF	TRBV9	TRBJ2-1
CSADRGPETQYF	TRBV29-1	TRBJ2-5
CASSWGSMNEQFF	TRBV19	TRBJ2-1
CASSPQRGRETQYF	TRBV18	TRBJ2-5
CSVVGQGGDEQFF	TRBV29-1	TRBJ2-1
CASSLPGAGETQYF	TRBV5-1	TRBJ2-5
CSARDSRGGPGYEQYF	TRBV20-1	TRBJ2-7
CASSQGLSSTDTQYF	TRBV12-3/TRBV12-4	TRBJ2-3
CATSHRRGTEAFF	TRBV15	TRBJ1-1
CASSRDRGRLGSYNEQFF	TRBV6-5	TRBJ2-1
CASTARGGTYEQYF	TRBV6-5	TRBJ2-7
CASSGTQPDTQYF	TRBV7-9	TRBJ2-3
CAGQDNYNYGYTF	TRBV30	TRBJ1-2
CASSYERTTSEAFF	TRBV6-5	TRBJ1-1
CSARATTYNEQFF	TRBV20-1	TRBJ2-1
CASSYSSPGEAFF	TRBV6-6	TRBJ1-1
CSASPQLYEQYF	TRBV20-1	TRBJ2-7
CASRLSLDNTEAFF	TRBV3-1	TRBJ1-1
CSALSGSGSGELFF	TRBV20-1	TRBJ2-2
CASSLSGGGGNTEAFF	TRBV12-3/TRBV12-4	TRBJ1-1